The 8 T cell receptor beta chains in this list originate from one sample, sequenced in a study of blood T cell repertoires in COVID-19. Generated by immunoSEQ multiplex PCR, the TCRdb table keeps only in-frame clones and is missing some. The table has 370,000 or so clones, roughly four fifths seen once. Material: peripheral blood. The source of these receptors is a human donor with acute or convalescent COVID-19. The donor label of this sample is uncertain.

CDR3 nucleotide sequence: TGTGCCAGCAGCCCCGGGACAGCGGGTCCTTCACCCCTCCACTTT. It is translated as CASSPGTAGPSPLHF. The chain joins TRBV14 to TRBJ1-6; 7 positions match TRBD1. The length of the CDR3 is 15 residues. From germline, CDR1 is SGHDN and CDR2 FVKESK. V was pared by 4 bases and J by 9 bases, with 9 bases of the junction left unmatched.

The chain has TRBV6-1 and TRBJ1-6; 9 bases are a match to TRBD1. Germline CDR1 MNHNS, CDR2 SASEGT. The CDR3 has 15 amino acids. V shed 2 bases and J 10 bases; nucleotides not matched to a gene: 6. The CDR3 DNA sequence: TGTGCCAGCAGTGAATTGGGACAGGGTAAATCACCCCTCCACTTT. It yields the protein CASSELGQGKSPLHF.

This clone was seen once. This chain joins TRBV11-2 and TRBJ2-5; 7 bases map to TRBD2. V was clipped by 2 bases and J by 2 bases; unmatched bases: 5. From germline, CDR1 is SGHAT and CDR2 FQNNGV. The CDR3 is made up of 15 amino acids. In nucleotides, the CDR3 is TGTGCCAGCAGCTTAACGAGGGGAGGGCAAGAGACCCAGTACTTC. Protein: CASSLTRGGQETQYF.

This chain uses TRBV28 with TRBJ2-2; tentatively, D is TRBD2 (5 bases). This CDR3 region has 13 residues. CDR1 MDHEN and CDR2 SYDVKM come from the germline V gene. V was shortened by 5 bases and J by 7 bases, with 11 bases between the two germline ends. CDR3 amino acids: CASSPRGNGELFF. The CDR3 DNA reads TGTGCCAGCAGTCCTCGAGGGAACGGGGAGCTGTTTTTT.

The V gene is TRBV3-1 (or the pseudogene TRBV3-2), the J gene TRBJ2-1; 11 nucleotides line up with TRBD2. Per the germline V gene, CDR1 is LGHDT and CDR2 is YNNKEL (reference sequence). V dropped 4 bases and J dropped 0; count of bases not matched to a gene: 11. This CDR3 region has 19 residues. The CDR3 protein is CASSRKLAGDVSSYNEQFF. CDR3 coding DNA: TGTGCCAGCAGCCGAAAACTAGCGGGGGACGTGAGCTCCTACAATGAGCAGTTCTTC.

The V and J genes are TRBV7-8 and TRBJ1-4, with 8 bases fitting TRBD1. The CDR3 contains 14 residues. Germline CDR1 reads SGHVS; CDR2 reads FQNEAQ. Unmatched junction bases numbered 6, after V lost 5 bases and J lost 7 bases. DNA of the CDR3: TGTGCCAGCAGCCGCAGGGGGCAGGGTGAAAAACTGTTTTTT. Encoded protein: CASSRRGQGEKLFF.

This sequence joins TRBV18 and TRBJ2-1, with 8 bases aligning to TRBD2. Germline V gene sequence: CDR1 KGHSH, CDR2 LQKENI. This CDR3 is 18 amino acids long. The trim removed 3 bases at V and 0 bases at J, leaving 10 bases unmatched. The CDR3 nucleotides are TGTGCCAGCTCACCCCCGGGGGTAGCGGGGAGCTCCTACAATGAGCAGTTCTTC. It yields the protein CASSPPGVAGSSYNEQFF.

This clone was seen just once. The chain recombines TRBV28 with TRBJ2-1, with D possibly being TRBD2 (6 bases). Trimming removed 2 bases from V and 8 bases from J, with 16 bases in between. Germline CDR1 and CDR2: MDHEN and SYDVKM. The CDR3 is 15 residues long. The CDR3 DNA follows: TGTGCCAGCAGTTTAGCCGGGAGTGCTTCTTATGAGCAGTTCTTC. Protein sequence: CASSLAGSASYEQFF.